This entry lists 32 T cell receptor beta chains sequenced from one sample in a study of control samples from healthy donors and cancer patients. Generated by immunoSEQ multiplex PCR, the TCRdb table keeps only in-frame clones and is missing some. Of 150,000 to 200,000 clones in the sample, roughly 92% were seen once. Material: blood. The receptors here all came from a woman aged 18-30 years in good health.

The chain joins TRBV28 to TRBJ1-1; 7 nucleotides line up with TRBD1. The CDR3 spans 14 residues. V trimming: 3 bases; J trimming: 10 bases; junction bases outside the gene matches: 11. Germline CDR1 reads MDHEN; CDR2 reads SYDVKM. CDR3 nucleotides: TGTGCCAGCAGTTTGCCGAACAGGGGAATCAGAGCTTTCTTT. It codes for CASSLPNRGIRAFF.

The chain couples TRBV11-2 to TRBJ1-6; maybe TRBD1 (6 bases). There are 16 residues in the CDR3. The germline V gene encodes CDR1 SGHAT and CDR2 FQNNGV. Trimming pared 3 bases from V and 7 bases from J, leaving 16 bases between. In DNA form, the CDR3 reads TGTGCCAGCAGCTTTGTTAGCGTGGGGGCAAATTCACCCCTCCACTTT. Amino acids: CASSFVSVGANSPLHF.

The V gene is TRBV15, the J gene TRBJ1-1, with TRBD1 as a possible D gene (5 bases). Germline CDR1 and CDR2: LNHNV and YYDKDF (reference sequence). V was cut by 1 base and J by 8 bases, with 17 bases left in between. CDR3 length: 15 residues. CDR3 DNA sequence: TGTGCCACCAGCAGAGCTCCTCAGGGATGGACGGAAGCTTTCTTT. It translates to CATSRAPQGWTEAFF.

The count of this clone is one. V is TRBV9 and J is TRBJ2-6, with D tentatively TRBD1 (5 bases). Deletions cut 0 bases from V and 2 bases from J, with 9 bases between. CDR3 length: 16 amino acids. Per germline, CDR1 SGDLS and CDR2 YYNGEE. CDR3 in amino acids: CASSVGGSPGANVLTF. The CDR3 nucleotides are TGTGCCAGCAGCGTAGGGGGCTCACCTGGGGCCAACGTCCTGACTTTC. The full variable domain, completed using reference TRBV9 and TRBJ2-6, is DSGVTQTPKHLITATGQRVTLRCSPRSGDLSVYWYQQSLDQGLQFLIQYYNGEERAKGNILERFSAQQFPDLHSELNLSSLELGDSALYFCASSVGGSPGANVLTFGAGSRLTVL.

The gene calls are TRBV19 and TRBJ1-1, with 10 nucleotides matching TRBD1. Unmatched junction bases numbered 11, after V lost 4 bases and J lost 0 bases. The CDR3 totals 18 residues. CDR1 is LNHDA, CDR2 SQIVND, per germline (reference sequence). The CDR3 nucleotides are TGTGCCAGTAGTAGGGGGACCGGGACAGGGGCCATGAACACTGAAGCTTTCTTT. It encodes CASSRGTGTGAMNTEAFF.

V and J are TRBV4-1 and TRBJ1-2; D not certain. The germline V and J ends were trimmed by 1 base and 6 bases, with 15 bases remaining between them. The CDR3 spans 15 residues. Germline V gene sequence: CDR1 MGHRA, CDR2 YSYEKL. The CDR3 sequence is CASSQGSGRLNGYTF. The CDR3 DNA reads as TGCGCCAGCAGCCAAGGTAGTGGGCGGCTTAATGGCTACACCTTC.

V gene TRBV4-2 combines with J gene TRBJ1-5, with 9 bases fitting TRBD1. J was trimmed by 11 bases and V by 4 bases; bases with no gene match: 12. CDR1 is LGHNA and CDR2 is YNFKEQ in the germline V gene. The CDR3 is 15 residues long. CDR3 in DNA: TGTGCCAGCAGCCTCGGGACAGGGCTTCCTTTAGCCCAGCATTTT. It encodes CASSLGTGLPLAQHF.

The chain couples TRBV18 to TRBJ2-3, with D possibly being TRBD1 (5 bases). Trimming left V 6 bases short and J 4 bases short, with 17 bases between. This CDR3 comprises 15 residues. Per germline, CDR1 KGHSH and CDR2 LQKENI. The DNA for the CDR3 is TGTGCCAGCTCCCCGTTTTCCAGGGCCGCAGATACGCAGTATTTT. Translated: CASSPFSRAADTQYF.

The chain recombines TRBV5-1 with TRBJ1-1; D is possibly TRBD1 (5 bases). V lost 0 bases to trimming and J lost 4 bases, with 10 bases between them. Germline CDR1 and CDR2: SGHRS and YFSETQ. The length of the CDR3 is 14 residues. CDR3 sequence reads: CASSLEGPTTEAFF. In DNA form, the CDR3 reads TGCGCCAGCAGCTTGGAGGGACCGACCACTGAAGCTTTCTTT.

The chain is built from TRBV7-9 and TRBJ1-4, with 9 bases identical to TRBD1. Germline V CDR1 and CDR2: SEHNR, FQNEAQ (reference sequence). The CDR3 contains 14 residues. V shed 7 bases and J 8 bases; nucleotides not matched to a gene: 8. The CDR3 is CASTDRGKEEKLFF. In DNA form, the CDR3 reads TGTGCCAGCACCGACAGGGGGAAGGAAGAAAAACTGTTTTTT.

This clone was observed once. The same CDR3 is also encoded by other DNA sequences in this sample. The chain combines TRBV7-2 with TRBJ1-2; 8 bases agree with TRBD1. CDR3 length: 13 amino acids. From germline, CDR1 is SGHTA and CDR2 FQGNSA. J lost 4 bases, V lost 5 bases, and 3 bases had no gene match. The CDR3 sequence is CASSPGTGYGYTF. In DNA, the CDR3 is TGTGCCAGCAGCCCCGGGACAGGCTATGGCTACACCTTC.

J is TRBJ2-3 and V is TRBV19; no clear D gene. V gave up 5 bases and J gave up 3 bases, with 21 bases separating them. The CDR3 has 17 residues. Germline CDR1 LNHDA, CDR2 SQIVND (reference sequence). CDR3 loop: CASSSEMGSRRTDTQYF. The CDR3 nucleotides read TGTGCCAGTAGTTCAGAGATGGGGTCTAGAAGGACAGATACGCAGTATTTT.

This chain connects TRBV28 to TRBJ1-2; no firm D call. V was trimmed by 7 bases and J by 7 bases, leaving 10 bases between them. This CDR3 has 11 amino acids. CDR1 MDHEN and CDR2 SYDVKM come from the germline V gene. CDR3 loop: CASTKWGGYTF. The CDR3 bases are TGTGCCAGCACCAAGTGGGGTGGCTACACCTTC.

The chain has TRBV19 and TRBJ2-2; perhaps TRBD2 as D (6 bases). Trimming left V 5 bases short and J 11 bases short, with 15 bases between. Germline V gene data show CDR1 as LNHDA and CDR2 as SQIVND (reference sequence). This CDR3 has 13 residues. The CDR3: CASSAGTSGELFF. The CDR3 nucleotides read TGTGCCAGTAGTGCGGGGACGTCAGGAGAGCTGTTTTTT. Full variable domain (remainder filled in from reference TRBV19 and TRBJ2-2): DGGITQSPKYLFRKEGQNVTLSCEQNLNHDAMYWYRQDPGQGLRLIYYSQIVNDFQKGDIAEGYSVSREKKESFPLTVTSAQKNPTAFYLCASSAGTSGELFFGEGSRLTVL.

The chain has TRBV27 and TRBJ2-2, with 9 bases identical to TRBD2. Germline V gene lookup returns CDR1 MNHEY and CDR2 SMNVEV (reference sequence). Trimming at V came to 4 bases and at J to 5 bases, leaving 5 bases not matched to a gene. This CDR3 region has 15 residues. The CDR3 DNA reads TGTGCCAGCAGTTGGGTAGCGGGAGCGACCGGGGAGCTGTTTTTT. It is translated as CASSWVAGATGELFF.

This clone was counted a single time. CDR3 region: CASSPQRTGPNEKLFF. CDR3 in DNA: TGTGCCAGCAGCCCACAACGGACAGGCCCTAATGAAAAACTGTTTTTT. This sequence joins TRBV3-1 (or the pseudogene TRBV3-2) and TRBJ1-4; 7 bases match TRBD1. J lost 3 bases, V lost 4 bases, and 8 bases had no gene match. CDR3 length equals 16 residues. Germline-derived CDR1 and CDR2 are LGHDT and YNNKEL (reference sequence).

The chain is built from TRBV19 and TRBJ2-7; the match to TRBD1 covers 10 bases. The CDR3 is 15 amino acids. Germline loops: CDR1 LNHDA, CDR2 SQIVND (reference sequence). Trimming cost V 5 bases and J 2 bases; bases outside gene matches: 6. The CDR3 sequence is CASSGAGTGAYEQYF. In DNA, the CDR3 is TGTGCCAGTAGTGGGGCAGGGACAGGGGCCTACGAGCAGTACTTC. Based on the CDR3 plus reference TRBV19 and TRBJ2-7, the full variable domain is DGGITQSPKYLFRKEGQNVTLSCEQNLNHDAMYWYRQDPGQGLRLIYYSQIVNDFQKGDIAEGYSVSREKKESFPLTVTSAQKNPTAFYLCASSGAGTGAYEQYFGPGTRLTVT.

The rearrangement links TRBV27 to TRBJ1-4; 7 bases line up with TRBD1. CDR3 size: 15 residues. Trimming at V came to 6 bases and at J to 0 bases, leaving 4 bases not matched to a gene. Germline CDR1 reads MNHEY; CDR2 reads SMNVEV (reference sequence). CDR3 in amino acids: CASSRGTATNEKLFF. The CDR3 nucleotides are TGTGCCAGCAGCCGTGGGACAGCAACTAATGAAAAACTGTTTTTT. The full variable domain, rest sourced from reference TRBV27 and TRBJ1-4, is EAQVTQNPRYLITVTGKKLTVTCSQNMNHEYMSWYRQDPGLGLRQIYYSMNVEVTDKGDVPEGYKVSRKEKRNFPLILESPSPNQTSLYFCASSRGTATNEKLFFGSGTQLSVL.

This chain connects TRBV7-2 to TRBJ1-3; no definite D call. The ends were cut back, 5 bases at V and 0 bases at J, with 11 bases in the middle. The CDR3 has 15 residues. Per germline, CDR1 SGHTA and CDR2 FQGNSA. CDR3 nucleotides: TGTGCCAGCAGCCCGGACGTGTACTCTGGAAACACCATATATTTT. It translates to CASSPDVYSGNTIYF.

V gene TRBV7-2 combines with J gene TRBJ2-3; D ambiguous. The CDR3 length is 13 residues. The ends were cut back, 5 bases at V and 6 bases at J, with 12 bases in the middle. The germline CDR1 and CDR2 sequences are SGHTA and FQGNSA. The CDR3 sequence is CASSLSRADTQYF. DNA for the CDR3: TGTGCCAGCAGCCTCTCCCGGGCGGATACGCAGTATTTT.

The chain combines TRBV19 with TRBJ1-1; no reliable D call. There are 14 residues in the CDR3. Germline lookup yields CDR1 LNHDA and CDR2 SQIVND (reference sequence). Trimming removed 5 bases at V and 4 bases at J, with 14 bases between. The CDR3 region is CASSRGPAGTEAFF. The CDR3 coding sequence is TGTGCCAGTAGTCGCGGGCCGGCCGGCACTGAAGCTTTCTTT.

The count of this clone is one. The J gene is TRBJ2-5, the V gene TRBV6-5; no reliable D call. The CDR3 consists of 14 residues. Germline assignment: CDR1 MNHEY and CDR2 SVGAGI. Trimming shortened V by 0 bases and J by 1 base, and 6 bases separated the two germline ends. The CDR3 nucleotides are TGTGCCAGCAGTTACTCGTCCATCCAAGAGACCCAGTACTTC. It yields the protein CASSYSSIQETQYF.

V is TRBV4-2 and J is TRBJ2-5; D perhaps matches TRBD2 (5 bases). This CDR3 contains 15 residues. From germline, CDR1 is LGHNA and CDR2 YNFKEQ. V was shortened by 1 base and J by 1 base, with 10 bases between the two germline ends. In DNA, the CDR3 is TGTGCCAGCAGCCAAGGTTGGAGGTTCCAAGAGACCCAGTACTTC. Translating gives CASSQGWRFQETQYF.

The CDR3 loop reads CASSLEGLGKLFF. Written as DNA, the CDR3 is TGCGCCAGCAGCTTGGAAGGGCTCGGAAAACTGTTTTTT. This chain joins TRBV5-1 and TRBJ1-4; D gene ambiguous. This CDR3 has 13 amino acids. Trimming stripped 0 bases from V and 10 bases from J, with 10 bases between. Germline V gives CDR1 SGHRS, CDR2 YFSETQ.

The V gene is TRBV11-3, the J gene TRBJ2-6; perhaps D is TRBD1 or TRBD2 (5 bases each). Germline lookup yields CDR1 SGHNT and CDR2 YENEEA. CDR3 length: 15 amino acids. Trimming pared 4 bases from V and 2 bases from J, leaving 9 bases between. The DNA for the CDR3 is TGTGCCAGCAGCTCGAGGGGTCCTGGGGCCAACGTCCTGACTTTC. The encoded protein is CASSSRGPGANVLTF.

To note about this clone: At one end, the junction sequence differs from germline, possibly due to a read error. Distinct nucleotide sequences in the sample also encode this CDR3. The V gene is TRBV11-2, the J gene TRBJ1-4; 9 bases agree with TRBD1. This CDR3 region has 17 residues. The germline V gene has CDR1 SGHAT and CDR2 FQNNGV. CDR3 residues: CASSSGETGGTNEKLFF. The DNA of the CDR3 is TGTGCCAGCAGCTCCGGCGAGACAGGGGGGACTAATGAAAAGCTGTTTTTT.

The chain links TRBV7-2 to TRBJ1-5; a possible D gene is TRBD1 (5 bases). The V end lost 5 bases, the J end lost 8 bases, and 16 bases lay between the germline ends. CDR1 SGHTA and CDR2 FQGNSA come from the germline V gene. The CDR3 covers 14 residues. CDR3 amino acids: CASSPYSGGKPQHF. CDR3 bases: TGTGCCAGCAGCCCATACAGTGGGGGTAAGCCCCAGCATTTT.

Remarks on this clone: Relative to the germline gene, one junction end is altered; a read error may explain this. The rearrangement joins TRBV7-2 to TRBJ2-2; 15 bases are shared with TRBD2. The CDR3 runs to 18 residues. Germline lookup yields CDR1 SGHTA and CDR2 FQGNSA. This CDR3 is CASNLRRTSGGAAGELFF. The CDR3 nucleotides are TGTGCCAGCAACTTACGCAGGACTAGCGGGGGGGCCGCCGGGGAGCTGTTTTTT.

The gene calls are TRBV24-1 and TRBJ1-1, with 11 bases that match TRBD1. The CDR3 covers 17 residues. CDR1 is KGHDR and CDR2 is SFDVKD in the germline V gene. Unmatched junction bases numbered 8, after V lost 5 bases and J lost 1 base. CDR3 in DNA: TGTGCCACCAGTGCCAGAGGGACAGGGGGGAAGAACACTGAAGCTTTCTTT. Protein product: CATSARGTGGKNTEAFF.

The rearrangement joins TRBV6-5 to TRBJ2-5; D is possibly TRBD1 or TRBD2 (6 bases each). Between the trimmed V and J ends, which lost 2 bases and 7 bases, there was a span of 11 bases. CDR3 length: 13 residues. CDR1 is MNHEY and CDR2 is SVGAGI in the germline V gene. CDR3 DNA sequence: TGTGCCAGCAGTTACGGGGGGCAGGGGACCCAGTACTTC. Translation: CASSYGGQGTQYF.

This chain connects TRBV28 to TRBJ1-5; D not resolved. V was cut by 2 bases and J by 1 base, with 12 bases left in between. The CDR3 is 16 residues long. Germline CDR1 and CDR2: MDHEN and SYDVKM. The CDR3 region has the DNA TGTGCCAGCAGTTTAACTAAGAGGATCAGCAATCAGCCCCAGCATTTT. The encoded protein is CASSLTKRISNQPQHF.

The chain carries TRBV19 and TRBJ1-1, with unresolved D. The CDR3 is 13 residues long. With 7 bases removed from V and 4 bases from J, the gap between germline ends came to 13 bases. Germline V CDR1 and CDR2: LNHDA, SQIVND (reference sequence). The CDR3 DNA follows: TGTGCCAGTACAGTCAGCAGTTTCACTGAAGCTTTCTTT. This encodes CASTVSSFTEAFF.